One and the same sample provided the 17 T cell receptor beta chains below, sequenced in a study of radiotherapy plus CTLA-4 blockade in lung cancer. Some clones are missing from TCRdb's copy, which holds only in-frame ones; the method was immunoSEQ multiplex PCR. Seen here are tens of thousands of clones, roughly 81% observed once, and the top ten hold more than 4%. This specimen was peripheral blood, taken from a patient treated with radiotherapy plus ipilimumab. These receptors were collected from a human donor with non-small cell lung cancer whose response to radiotherapy plus ipilimumab could not be evaluated.

The chain employs TRBV28 and TRBJ1-5, with TRBD1 matching over 9 bases. CDR3 length: 14 residues. Germline loops: CDR1 MDHEN, CDR2 SYDVKM. The trim removed 7 bases at V and 6 bases at J, leaving 7 bases unmatched. For the CDR3, the DNA is TGTGCCAGCAACACAGGGGGCGCGGGTCAGCCCCAGCATTTT. Translation: CASNTGGAGQPQHF.

The CDR3 spells CSVGQGLSGNTIYF. DNA for the CDR3: TGCAGCGTTGGGCAGGGGCTCTCTGGAAACACCATATATTTT. The J gene is TRBJ1-3, the V gene TRBV29-1, with D maybe TRBD1 (6 bases). V lost 4 bases, J lost 0 bases, and 10 bases lay in between. Germline-derived CDR1 and CDR2 are SQVTM and ANQGSEA. The CDR3 is 14 amino acids.

The gene calls are TRBV19 and TRBJ1-5, with unresolved D. This CDR3 has 13 amino acids. The V end lost 9 bases, the J end lost 7 bases, and 16 bases lay between the germline ends. CDR1 is LNHDA, CDR2 SQIVND, per germline (reference sequence). CDR3 nucleotide sequence: TGTGCCAGCACCGTCGGTACTCGGCAGCCCCAGCATTTT. Residues: CASTVGTRQPQHF.

The rearrangement links TRBV10-3 to TRBJ2-1; tentatively, D is TRBD2 (6 bases). Trimming left V 6 bases short and J 4 bases short, with 7 bases between. The V gene's germline CDR1 is ENHRY and CDR2 SYGVKD. The length of the CDR3 is 12 residues. Here the CDR3 reads CAISGRYNEQFF. Here the CDR3 DNA reads TGTGCCATCAGCGGGAGATACAATGAGCAGTTCTTC.

This chain uses TRBV28 with TRBJ1-1; TRBD1 matches at 8 bases. The CDR3 extends over 13 amino acids. From germline, CDR1 is MDHEN and CDR2 SYDVKM. J was trimmed by 6 bases and V by 5 bases; bases with no gene match: 5. For the CDR3, the DNA is TGTGCCAGCAGTCCGAGACAGGGGTCTGAAGCTTTCTTT. As protein: CASSPRQGSEAFF.

V gene TRBV21-1 combines with J gene TRBJ2-7; the table calls TRBD2, which could not be checked here. TRBV21-1 corresponds to a pseudogene. The CDR3 has 15 residues. The CDR3 coding sequence is TGTGCCAGCAGACATCGGACTATTTTCTCCTACGAGCAGTACTTC. This codes for CASRHRTIFSYEQYF.

The rearrangement links TRBV28 to TRBJ2-7, with a weak D call TRBD1 (5 bases). Per germline, CDR1 MDHEN and CDR2 SYDVKM. Trimming took off 2 bases at V and 6 bases at J, with 14 bases between the two ends. The CDR3 consists of 14 residues. This chain's CDR3 is CASSLRTIRGEQYF. The CDR3 bases are TGTGCCAGCAGTTTAAGGACAATTCGAGGCGAGCAGTACTTC.

The J gene is TRBJ1-4, the V gene TRBV29-1; 11 bases fit TRBD1. In germline, CDR1 is SQVTM, CDR2 ANQGSEA. The CDR3 loop spans 15 amino acids. V trimming: 6 bases; J trimming: 7 bases; junction bases outside the gene matches: 10. CDR3 in DNA: TGCAGCGTGGGGGGGTCCGGGACAGGGGGTGAAAAACTGTTTTTT. Protein product: CSVGGSGTGGEKLFF.

The chain couples TRBV6-5 to TRBJ2-1, with D hard to call. The V gene's germline CDR1 is MNHEY and CDR2 SVGAGI. Trimming stripped 0 bases from V and 1 base from J, with 7 bases between. This CDR3 comprises 15 residues. CDR3 residues: CASSYSTASYNEQFF. In DNA, the CDR3 is TGTGCCAGCAGTTACTCGACTGCGTCCTACAATGAGCAGTTCTTC.

The chain carries TRBV7-2 and TRBJ1-5; D is unresolved. Trimming left V 1 base short and J 4 bases short, with 11 bases between. CDR3 size: 15 residues. Germline assignment: CDR1 SGHTA and CDR2 FQGNSA. Written as DNA, the CDR3 is TGTGCCAGCAGCTTAGGCGTGGTCCCTAATCAGCCCCAGCATTTT. Protein: CASSLGVVPNQPQHF.

The chain couples TRBV27 to TRBJ2-3, with 10 bases identical to TRBD2. The junction had 10 bases not matched to a gene; V was cut back by 1 base and J by 3 bases. CDR1 MNHEY and CDR2 SMNVEV come from the germline V gene (reference sequence). This CDR3 region has 18 residues. CDR3 sequence reads: CASSLFSPGTSVTDTQYF. As DNA, the CDR3 is TGTGCCAGCAGTTTATTTTCCCCCGGGACTAGCGTAACAGATACGCAGTATTTT.

This clone has only a few counts. This chain links TRBV5-1 with TRBJ1-3; perhaps TRBD1 as D (5 bases). The length of the CDR3 is 14 residues. Germline V CDR1 and CDR2: SGHRS, YFSETQ. Deletions cut 3 bases from V and 4 bases from J, with 11 bases between. The CDR3, as DNA: TGCGCCAGCAGCTCGGGAGGGGACGGAAACACCATATATTTT. Amino acids: CASSSGGDGNTIYF.

The J gene is TRBJ2-1, the V gene TRBV4-3, with TRBD1 as a possible D gene (5 bases). The CDR3 contains 12 residues. The V end was cut by 4 bases, the J end by 10 bases, with 11 bases between. The germline V gene has CDR1 LGHNA and CDR2 YSLEER. The CDR3 coding sequence is TGCGCCAGCAGCCTTCGCGACAGCGAGCAGTTCTTC. It translates to CASSLRDSEQFF.

V is TRBV30 and J is TRBJ2-2; D may be TRBD2 (7 bases). The CDR3 runs 14 residues. V gave up 2 bases and J gave up 5 bases, with 12 bases separating them. The V gene's germline CDR1 is GTSNPN and CDR2 SVGIG (reference sequence). CDR3 sequence: CAWSRGRETGELFF. The CDR3 DNA sequence: TGTGCCTGGAGTCGGGGGCGGGAGACCGGGGAGCTGTTTTTT.

The rearrangement joins TRBV9 to TRBJ2-7; 8 bases are shared with TRBD2. Trimming took 0 bases from V and 6 from J; bases not matched to a gene: 11. The germline gives CDR1 SGDLS, CDR2 YYNGEE. This CDR3 is 16 amino acids long. The CDR3 here is CASSVASGTRLGEQYF. CDR3 nucleotides: TGTGCCAGCAGCGTAGCTTCGGGGACTAGATTAGGCGAGCAGTACTTC. The whole variable domain, remainder taken from reference TRBV9 and TRBJ2-7, is DSGVTQTPKHLITATGQRVTLRCSPRSGDLSVYWYQQSLDQGLQFLIQYYNGEERAKGNILERFSAQQFPDLHSELNLSSLELGDSALYFCASSVASGTRLGEQYFGPGTRLTVT.

The chain combines TRBV27 with TRBJ1-1; a possible D gene is TRBD1 (5 bases). The CDR3 covers 14 residues. V was pared by 6 bases and J by 1 base, with 12 bases between. CDR1 is MNHEY, CDR2 SMNVEV, per germline (reference sequence). In nucleotides, the CDR3 is TGTGCCAGCAGGTACCAGGGCCCGAACACTGAAGCTTTCTTT. Protein sequence: CASRYQGPNTEAFF.

V gene TRBV28 combines with J gene TRBJ1-5; 7 bases map to TRBD1. The germline V gene has CDR1 MDHEN and CDR2 SYDVKM. The trim removed 9 bases at V and 2 bases at J, leaving 4 bases unmatched. The CDR3 has 13 residues. CDR3 nucleotides: TGTGCCAGTCAGGACAGGCGCAATCAGCCCCAGCATTTT. Translating it yields CASQDRRNQPQHF. Full variable domain (remainder filled in from reference TRBV28 and TRBJ1-5): DVKVTQSSRYLVKRTGEKVFLECVQDMDHENMFWYRQDPGLGLRLIYFSYDVKMKEKGDIPEGYSVSREKKERFSLILESASTNQTSMYLCASQDRRNQPQHFGDGTRLSIL.